This record looks at one T cell receptor (beta chain) sequence and its context. There are many counts of this clonotype. Its antigen remains undetermined. No much larger clone exists at a distance of one base, and base qualities are not known. This sample's time point label indicates: newly diagnosed GD, antithyroid drugs for less than 3 months. For both TCR sequencing and RNA sequencing, RNA was extracted from PBMCs in TRIzol. The diagnosis of Graves' disease followed American Thyroid Association guidelines. The patients came from an endocrinology department in Xi'an, China. From each patient, approximately 9 milliliters of peripheral blood was collected into an EDTA anticoagulant tube. Ficoll Paque Plus density gradient separation was used to isolate PBMCs, and no further T cell sorting was done. RNA quality was checked with an Agilent 2100 Bioanalyzer and agarose gel, and concentration with a NanoDrop 2000.

This entry comes from a study of regulatory T cells in long-lasting Graves disease (dated by TCRdb to the early 2020s). With regard to the full study: Patients with newly diagnosed Graves' disease had been on antithyroid drugs for under 3 months. The study was conducted in China and was registered as a clinical trial. Persistent Graves' disease patients were compared with newly diagnosed Graves' disease patients by peripheral blood TCR sequencing and RNA sequencing. A total of 35 or so samples were covered by TCR sequencing, comprising approximately 13 persistent and about 20 newly diagnosed Graves' disease patients. General conclusions and limits of the study: Compared with newly diagnosed patients, patients with persistent Graves' disease had lower TCR Shannon entropy and fewer highly expanded clones, which suggests clonal expansion. Sequencing and analysis were restricted to the TCR beta chain. Preferential use of TRBV28, TRBJ1-2 and TRBJ2-5 was observed in persistent disease, whereas TRBV20-1 and TRBJ2-1 were favored in newly diagnosed disease. The authors acknowledged the small sample size as a limitation that may reduce accuracy. Patients with persistent disease shared more public clonotypes (approximately 2,500) than newly diagnosed patients did (966). Because the primary lesion, thyroid tissue, could not be accessed, the study looked at peripheral blood alone.

Libraries were made using multiplex PCR. The reads were generated on an Illumina HiSeq 4000. iRepertoire HTBI primers and Arm-PCR amplification of CDR3 regions were used to construct TCR beta libraries. Gel purification was performed on PCR products prior to sequencing. The published analysis was carried out like this. Gene usage analysis of CDR3 amino acid clonotypes used the approximately 62 TRBV and around 13 TRBJ segments found across samples. COPE and FqMerger were used to merge filtered high-quality paired reads into contigs. BLAST was used to align contigs to IMGT TRBV, TRBD and TRBJ reference genes, and CDR3 was defined according to IMGT. Any clonotype with a frequency above 0.1% was counted as a highly expanded clone. Repertoire diversity was measured by Shannon entropy, and V-J evenness by the Gini coefficient. Clonotypes shared by more than one individual were considered public. Using fastp trimming at Q25 and MiXCR clonotype assembly, TCRdb reanalyzed the public sequencing data and kept in-frame beta chains. Records with the same CDR3 protein are collapsed into one entry carrying the most frequent genes and DNA. These V and J calls rely on TCRdb rather than the paper's analysis. A total of about 540,000 distinct CDR3 sequences appear in this sample, 13% of them only once. Under 10% of the sample lies in the top ten.

Inclusive of the bounding cysteine and phenylalanine, the CDR3 is 16 residues long. Just CDR3 DNA is preserved here, 48 bases in frame from base 1. V loses 1 base of germline sequence and J loses 7 bases, and the interval between the two ends is 23 bases. CDR1 and CDR2 are drawn from the germline V gene (reference sequence): DFQATT, SNEGSKA. The data also belong to a second study, concerning T cells in Graves' hyperthyroidism and ophthalmopathy. As that second paper reports: Graves' hyperthyroidism was defined as stable when no progression to ophthalmopathy occurred over 18 months of follow-up. Hyperthyroidism patients were aged 18 to 65 years and newly diagnosed, with disease duration of less than 2 months. Exclusion was applied to patients with uncontrolled infections, other autoimmune diseases, pregnancy or lactation. Clinical symptoms, serum thyroxine and TRAb, thyroid ultrasound, and orbital computed tomography formed the basis for the diagnoses. A first-round RT-PCR of the TCR CDR3 used the HTBI primer set with the Qiagen OneStep RT-PCR kit. Most expanded thyroid clonotypes (frequency above 0.001) were also detected in blood, a finding suggesting that blood repertoires may reflect thyroid immune responses. In cross-validation, a model built on a 13 V-J signature told ophthalmopathy apart from stable hyperthyroidism with about 90% sensitivity and roughly 83% specificity, and in testing the same model reached 80%/75%. In validation, the model predicted progression to ophthalmopathy with approximately 71% sensitivity and about 73% specificity, a median of about 6 months before onset. To identify distinguishing TCR V-J signatures, a discovery cohort of 100 patients was used, comprising 40 to 45 with Graves' ophthalmopathy and approximately 57 with stable Graves' hyperthyroidism. Whether ophthalmopathy could be predicted prospectively was tested in an independent validation cohort made up of 18 hyperthyroidism patients plus 17 patients who later progressed to ophthalmopathy. The roughly 90 discovery patients were divided at random into training and test sets in a 7:3 ratio. Thyroid tissue and blood T-cell repertoires from about six Graves' hyperthyroidism patients were also compared in the study. After sampling, hyperthyroidism patients received methimazole starting at 30 mg daily, and ophthalmopathy patients received high-dose intravenous methylprednisolone. Libraries were constructed in a second round of multiplex PCR, after which size selection and purification were carried out. Libraries were sequenced paired-end with 100 bp reads on an Illumina HiSeq2000. SOAPnuke was used to process the raw data, throwing out any read that contained adapters or uncalled bases, had a mean Phred below 15, or lacked an exact constant-primer or identifier match. COPE v1.2.5 was used to merge high-quality paired reads, and clonotypes were defined as unique nucleotide sequences. Clonotypes were aligned to IMGT TRBV, TRBD and TRBJ reference segments using MiTCR v1.1. The analysis was restricted to V-J combinations with a frequency above 0.0001, which together covered about 99% of the repertoires. A TCS score was defined as the ratio between F50 (clonal expansion) and ExV (chaos), using BLOSUM62-based TCRdist between CDR3 peptides within each V-J. Welch's t-statistics and random forest reduced 450 to 600 V-J features to roughly 13, which were used in a naive Bayes classifier (R e1071). Sample size was not statistically predetermined, and blinding of investigators to group allocation was not performed. According to the paper, TCR Vbeta CDR3 sequencing was carried out on 135 peripheral blood samples, which came from more than 40 ophthalmopathy, under 85 hyperthyroidism and roughly 17 progressor patients.

This sequence was found in a man aged 25 to 40 with Graves disease. Donor details come from another sample of the same person, matched by shared clones. The sequence links TRBV20-1 to TRBJ2-7; the D segment cannot be called with confidence. The material sequenced was peripheral blood mononuclear cells (PBMCs), taken at new diagnosis, from a patient treated with antithyroid drugs. The CDR3 corresponds to CSARVFPANGYGEQYF. The nucleotide sequence reads TGCAGTGCTAGAGTTTTTCCAGCGAATGGCTACGGGGAGCAGTACTTC.